This TCR beta chain was identified during a study of response to subunit inactivated influenza vaccine. In this sample, this clonotype turned up many times. What it recognizes is unknown. TCRdb reprocessed the RT-PCR reads with MiXCR, giving one entry per CDR3 protein. The sample has over 400,000 distinct CDR3 sequences; approximately 11% are singletons. CDR3 length: 14 amino acids. V was pared by 1 base and J by 6 bases, with 10 bases between. Whole-study findings and limits: T cells newly recruited by each seasonal influenza vaccination are few, the authors suggested.

The chain links TRBV12-3 or TRBV12-4 to TRBJ2-1, with unresolved D. The sample here was PBMCs from blood, taken roughly 47 days after vaccination. This receptor was obtained from a man between 50 and 59 years old who received an inactivated influenza vaccine. CDR3 nucleotides: TGTGCCAGCAGTTTAGATCGCCGACTCAATGAGCAGTTCTTC. Protein: CASSLDRRLNEQFF.